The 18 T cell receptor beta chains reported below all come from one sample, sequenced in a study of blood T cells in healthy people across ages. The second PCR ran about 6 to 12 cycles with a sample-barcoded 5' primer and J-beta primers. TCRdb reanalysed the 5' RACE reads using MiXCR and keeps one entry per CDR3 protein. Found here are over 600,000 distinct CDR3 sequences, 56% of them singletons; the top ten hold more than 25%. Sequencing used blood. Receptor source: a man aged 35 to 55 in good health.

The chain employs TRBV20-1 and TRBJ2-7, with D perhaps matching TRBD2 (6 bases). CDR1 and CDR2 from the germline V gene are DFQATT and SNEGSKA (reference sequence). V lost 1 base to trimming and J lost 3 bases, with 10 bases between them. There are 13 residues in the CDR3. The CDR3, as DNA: TGCAGTGCTAGAGCCTGGGGGGACTACGAGCAGTACTTC. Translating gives CSARAWGDYEQYF.

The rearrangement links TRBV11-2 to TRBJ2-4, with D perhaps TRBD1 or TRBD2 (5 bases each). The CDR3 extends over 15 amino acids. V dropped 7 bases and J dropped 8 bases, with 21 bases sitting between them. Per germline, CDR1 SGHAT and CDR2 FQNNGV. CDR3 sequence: CASTSPWSRDHIQYF. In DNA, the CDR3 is TGTGCCAGCACCTCACCATGGAGCAGGGACCACATTCAGTACTTC.

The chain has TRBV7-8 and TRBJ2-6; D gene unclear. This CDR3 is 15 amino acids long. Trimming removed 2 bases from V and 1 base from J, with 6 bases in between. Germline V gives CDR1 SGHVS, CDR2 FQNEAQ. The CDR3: CASSLSFSGANVLTF. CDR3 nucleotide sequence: TGTGCCAGCAGCTTAAGTTTTTCTGGGGCCAACGTCCTGACTTTC.

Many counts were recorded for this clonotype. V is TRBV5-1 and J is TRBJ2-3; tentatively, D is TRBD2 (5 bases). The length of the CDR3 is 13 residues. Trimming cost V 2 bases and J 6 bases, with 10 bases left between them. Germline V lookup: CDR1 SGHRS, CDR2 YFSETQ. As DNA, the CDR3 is TGCGCCAGCAGCTTTTCAGCTAGCGATACGCAGTATTTT. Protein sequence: CASSFSASDTQYF. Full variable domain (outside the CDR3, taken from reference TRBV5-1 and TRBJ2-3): KAGVTQTPRYLIKTRGQQVTLSCSPISGHRSVSWYQQTPGQGLQFLFEYFSETQRNKGNFPGRFSGRQFSNSRSEMNVSTLELGDSALYLCASSFSASDTQYFGPGTRLTVL.

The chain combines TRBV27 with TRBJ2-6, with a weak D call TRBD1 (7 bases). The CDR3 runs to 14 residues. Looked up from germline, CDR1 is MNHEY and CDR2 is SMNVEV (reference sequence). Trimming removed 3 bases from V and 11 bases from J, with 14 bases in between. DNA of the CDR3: TGTGCCAGCAGTTTCCGCAGGGGGGAGGACGTCCTGACTTTC. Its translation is CASSFRRGEDVLTF.

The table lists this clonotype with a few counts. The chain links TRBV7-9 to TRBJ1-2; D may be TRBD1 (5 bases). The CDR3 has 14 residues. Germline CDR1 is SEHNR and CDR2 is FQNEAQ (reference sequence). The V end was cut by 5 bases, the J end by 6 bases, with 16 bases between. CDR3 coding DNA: TGTGCCAGCAGCCAGAGCACGGGAGGGGATGGCTACACCTTC. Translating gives CASSQSTGGDGYTF.

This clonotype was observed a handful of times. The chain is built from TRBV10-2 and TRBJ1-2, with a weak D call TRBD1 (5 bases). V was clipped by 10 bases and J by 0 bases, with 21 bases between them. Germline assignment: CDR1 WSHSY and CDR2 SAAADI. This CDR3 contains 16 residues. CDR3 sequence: CATYKGGANPNYGYTF. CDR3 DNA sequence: TGCGCCACCTACAAGGGAGGGGCGAACCCTAACTATGGCTACACCTTC.

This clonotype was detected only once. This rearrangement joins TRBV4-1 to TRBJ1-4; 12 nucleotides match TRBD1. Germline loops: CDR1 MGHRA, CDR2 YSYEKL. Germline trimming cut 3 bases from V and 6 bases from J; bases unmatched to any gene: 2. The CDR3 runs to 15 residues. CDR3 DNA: TGCGCCAGCAGCCAGGGACAGGGGGCAGATGAAAAACTGTTTTTT. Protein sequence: CASSQGQGADEKLFF.

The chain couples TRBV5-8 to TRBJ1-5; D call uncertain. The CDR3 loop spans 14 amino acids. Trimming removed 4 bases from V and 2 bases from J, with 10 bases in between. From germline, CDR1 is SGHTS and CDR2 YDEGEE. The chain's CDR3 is CASSRLLGNQPQHF. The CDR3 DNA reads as TGTGCCAGCAGCCGCCTTTTGGGCAATCAGCCCCAGCATTTT.

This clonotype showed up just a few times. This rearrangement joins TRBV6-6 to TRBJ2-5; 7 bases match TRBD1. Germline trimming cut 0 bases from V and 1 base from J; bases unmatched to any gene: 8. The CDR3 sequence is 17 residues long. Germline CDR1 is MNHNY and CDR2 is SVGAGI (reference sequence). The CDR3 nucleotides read TGTGCCAGCAGTTACTCCCCACCTGACAGGGTCCAAGAGACCCAGTACTTC. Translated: CASSYSPPDRVQETQYF.

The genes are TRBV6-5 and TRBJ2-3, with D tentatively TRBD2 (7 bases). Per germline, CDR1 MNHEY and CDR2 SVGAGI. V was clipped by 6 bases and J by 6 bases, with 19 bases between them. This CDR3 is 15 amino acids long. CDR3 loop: CASSPRGGSRDTQYF. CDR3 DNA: TGTGCCAGCAGCCCAAGGGGGGGGAGTAGGGATACGCAGTATTTT.

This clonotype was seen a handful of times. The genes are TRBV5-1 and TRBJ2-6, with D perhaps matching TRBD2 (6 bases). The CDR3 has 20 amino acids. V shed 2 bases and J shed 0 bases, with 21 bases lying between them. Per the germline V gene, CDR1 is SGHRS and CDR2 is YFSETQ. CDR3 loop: CASSLPPGDSPSSGANVLTF. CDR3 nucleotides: TGCGCCAGCAGCTTACCACCTGGGGACTCCCCGAGCTCTGGGGCCAACGTCCTGACTTTC.

This CDR3 reads CASSLEEGTWETQYF. The CDR3 DNA follows: TGTGCCAGCAGCTTAGAAGAGGGAACTTGGGAGACCCAGTACTTC. The chain recombines TRBV7-9 with TRBJ2-7, with D maybe TRBD2 (5 bases). The DNA end lines up better with TRBJ2-5; the J call may be wrong. This CDR3 comprises 15 residues. The germline CDR1 and CDR2 sequences are SEHNR and FQNEAQ (reference sequence).

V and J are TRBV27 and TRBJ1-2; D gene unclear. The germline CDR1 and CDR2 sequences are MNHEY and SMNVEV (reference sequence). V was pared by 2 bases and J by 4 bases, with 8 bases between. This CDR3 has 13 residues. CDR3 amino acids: CASSLHIFYGYTF. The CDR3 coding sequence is TGTGCCAGCAGTTTACACATCTTCTATGGCTACACCTTC.

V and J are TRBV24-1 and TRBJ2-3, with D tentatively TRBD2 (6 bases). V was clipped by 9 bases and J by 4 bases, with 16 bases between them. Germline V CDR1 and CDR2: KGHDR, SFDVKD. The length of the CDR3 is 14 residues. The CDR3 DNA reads TGTGCCACCCGCCGGGAGACTCGGGCAGATACGCAGTATTTT. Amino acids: CATRRETRADTQYF.

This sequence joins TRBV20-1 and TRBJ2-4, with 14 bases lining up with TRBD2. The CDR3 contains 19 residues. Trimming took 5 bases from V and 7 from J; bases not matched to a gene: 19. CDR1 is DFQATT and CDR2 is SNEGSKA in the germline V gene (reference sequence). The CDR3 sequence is CSAGGTSGRMVLNRNIQYF. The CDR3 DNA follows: TGCAGTGCTGGGGGGACTAGCGGGAGAATGGTCCTGAATAGGAACATTCAGTACTTC.

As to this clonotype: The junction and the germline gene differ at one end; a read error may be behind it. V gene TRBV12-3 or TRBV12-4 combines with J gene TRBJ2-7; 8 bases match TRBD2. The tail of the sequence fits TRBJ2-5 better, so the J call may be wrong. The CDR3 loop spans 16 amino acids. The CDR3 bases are TGTACCAGCAGTTTATATCGGGAGGGTGCGGGGGAGACCCAGTACTTC. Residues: CTSSLYREGAGETQYF.

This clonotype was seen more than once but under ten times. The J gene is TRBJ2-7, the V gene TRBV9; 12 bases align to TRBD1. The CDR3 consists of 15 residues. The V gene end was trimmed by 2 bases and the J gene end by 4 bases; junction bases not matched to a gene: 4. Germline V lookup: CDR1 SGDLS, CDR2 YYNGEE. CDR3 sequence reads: CASSVTGQGAYEQYF. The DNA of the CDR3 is TGTGCCAGCAGCGTGACGGGACAGGGGGCATACGAGCAGTACTTC.